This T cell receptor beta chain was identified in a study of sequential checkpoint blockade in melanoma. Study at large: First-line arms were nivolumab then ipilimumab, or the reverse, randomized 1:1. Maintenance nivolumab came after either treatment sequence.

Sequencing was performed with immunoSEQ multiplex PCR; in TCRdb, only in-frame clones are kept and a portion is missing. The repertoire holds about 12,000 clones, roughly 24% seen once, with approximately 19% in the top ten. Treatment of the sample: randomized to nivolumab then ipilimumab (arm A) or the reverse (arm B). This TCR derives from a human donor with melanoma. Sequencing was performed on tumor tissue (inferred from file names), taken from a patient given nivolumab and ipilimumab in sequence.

CDR3 in amino acids: CASSSGASGNQPQHF. DNA for the CDR3: TGTGCCAGCAGCTCCGGGGCCTCGGGCAATCAGCCCCAGCATTTT. The chain links TRBV7-7 to TRBJ1-5; tentatively, D is TRBD1 (5 bases). This CDR3 region has 15 residues. The germline V and J ends were trimmed by 4 bases and 2 bases, with 12 bases remaining between them. Germline V lookup: CDR1 SSHAT, CDR2 FNYEAQ (reference sequence).